This T cell receptor beta chain was profiled in a study of cytomegalovirus exposure and HLA in healthy donors. V trimming: 4 bases; J trimming: 5 bases; junction bases outside the gene matches: 6. In germline, CDR1 is MNHEY, CDR2 SVGAGI. This CDR3 has 15 residues. Broader study findings: Most of the TCR beta V segments (in an earlier analysis) were productive either about 87% or about 30% of the time.

13 Jbeta primers and 60 Vbeta primers were used for the PCR. Source study methods: Unique TCR beta chains totaled 80 million to 100 million in a later count, with 8.5 million to 12 million of them shared. Sequencing was performed with immunoSEQ multiplex PCR; in TCRdb, only in-frame clones are kept and a portion is missing. V and J calls plus clone size are reproduced from that table; the DNA served to infer D and trimming. The repertoire holds about 130,000 clones, with roughly four fifths as singletons. Details on this clone: The antigen remains undetermined.

The rearrangement uses TRBV6-5 and TRBJ2-4; TRBD1 aligns across 9 bases. The sample consisted of PBMCs. The clonotype comes from a woman aged 40 to 50 in good health and CMV-seropositive. Here the CDR3 DNA reads TGTGCCAGCAGTTCCCCGGGACAGGGTCAAAACATTCAGTACTTC. Translation gives CASSSPGQGQNIQYF.